This T cell receptor beta chain was sequenced in a study of T cells in localized non-small cell lung cancer. Assay: immunoSEQ multiplex PCR; the TCRdb copy retains only in-frame clones and omits some. The sample has around 4,000 clones, about 29% seen once. CDR3 length equals 11 residues. V was shortened by 4 bases and J by 2 bases, with 3 bases between the two germline ends. Germline V lookup: CDR1 SGHDN, CDR2 FVKESK. A word on this clone: The antigen remains undetermined.

Study outcomes and limitations: The greatest T cell clonality was found in uninvolved adjacent lung (higher than in tumor).

The sequences come from lung tumor tissue, collected before any cancer treatment. The sequence was collected from a man between 35 and 75 years old with stage I lung adenocarcinoma. The chain uses TRBV14 and TRBJ2-7; D unresolved. Here the CDR3 DNA reads TGTGCCAGCAGCCGGACCTACGAGCAGTACTTC. It specifies CASSRTYEQYF.